Listed below are T cell receptor beta chains from one sample, sequenced in a study of blood T cell repertoires in COVID-19. Libraries were prepared by immunoSEQ multiplex PCR; TCRdb keeps only in-frame clonotypes and omits some of them. In the table there are some 250,000 clones, roughly 87% of which are singletons. Input material: peripheral blood. All receptors come from a man in his sixties who had recovered from COVID-19. CDR3s include the opening cysteine and the closing phenylalanine or tryptophan. D genes are given only for firm matches. Clone size appears in some rows only: once, few, many, or a class for an expanded clone.

D gene | clone size | J gene | V gene | CDR3 protein | CDR3 DNA
TRBD1 | - | TRBJ2-2 | TRBV4-2 | CASSHTMGQINTGELFF | TGTGCCAGCAGCCATACTATGGGACAGATAAACACCGGGGAGCTGTTTTTT
TRBD1 | - | TRBJ1-2 | TRBV5-1 | CASSNTGEGGYTF | TGCGCCAGCAGTAACACAGGGGAAGGGGGCTACACCTTC
- | - | TRBJ1-6 | TRBV10-3 | CAISAGGLNSPLHF | TGTGCCATCAGTGCGGGGGGTTTGAATTCACCCCTCCACTTT
- | - | TRBJ1-3 | TRBV6-6 | CASKPDSSGNTIYF | TGTGCCAGCAAACCGGACAGTTCTGGAAACACCATATATTTT
TRBD1 | - | TRBJ1-1 | TRBV7-6 | CASSLGDRYWGNTEAFF | TGTGCCAGCAGCTTGGGGGACAGGTATTGGGGGAACACTGAAGCTTTCTTT
TRBD1 | - | TRBJ2-2 | TRBV5-6 | CASSPGTGLTGELFF | TGTGCCAGCAGCCCCGGGACAGGACTCACCGGGGAGCTGTTTTTT
TRBD1 | many | TRBJ1-3 | TRBV5-1 | CASSSTGDSGNTIYF | TGCGCCAGCAGCTCGACAGGGGACTCTGGAAACACCATATATTTT
TRBD1 | - | TRBJ1-4 | TRBV5-6 | CASSLQGATNEKLFF | TGTGCCAGCAGCTTACAGGGGGCAACTAATGAAAAACTGTTTTTT
- | - | TRBJ2-7 | TRBV4-1 | CASSRPATVTYEQYF | TGCGCCAGCAGCCGCCCTGCGACAGTTACTTACGAGCAGTACTTC
TRBD1 | - | TRBJ2-7 | TRBV29-1 | CSVRQGLHEQYF | TGCAGCGTTCGACAGGGTTTACACGAGCAGTACTTC
- | - | TRBJ2-5 | TRBV4-1 | CASSQGLGETQYF | TGCGCCAGCAGCCAAGGTCTGGGCGAGACCCAGTACTTC
TRBD1 | - | TRBJ2-2 | TRBV10-3 | CAISSTGDTGELFF | TGTGCCATCAGTTCGACAGGGGACACCGGGGAGCTGTTTTTT
- | - | TRBJ1-4 | TRBV24-1 | CATSDPPSSGVEKLFF | TGTGCCACCAGTGATCCGCCTTCGTCGGGGGTTGAAAAACTGTTTTTT
- | - | TRBJ1-2 | TRBV11-2 | CASSPSQQGYTF | TGTGCCAGCAGCCCATCACAGCAGGGCTACACCTTC
- | - | TRBJ2-6 | TRBV5-6 | CASSFRQAPFSGANVLTF | TGTGCCAGCAGCTTTCGGCAGGCCCCTTTCTCTGGGGCCAACGTCCTGACTTTC
- | few | TRBJ1-2 | TRBV28 | CASSLASNNGYTF | TGTGCCAGCAGTTTAGCGAGCAATAATGGCTACACCTTC
- | - | TRBJ1-1 | TRBV12-5 | CASGLVRGLGTEAFF | TGTGCTAGTGGTTTGGTACGGGGGTTGGGGACTGAAGCTTTCTTT
- | once | TRBJ2-1 | TRBV10-3 | CAISDSEAHATPYNEQFF | TGTGCCATCAGTGACTCGGAGGCCCATGCAACCCCCTACAATGAGCAGTTCTTC
TRBD1 | once | TRBJ1-5 | TRBV12-3/TRBV12-4 | CASSQGARQPQHF | TGTGCCAGCAGTCAGGGGGCGCGACAGCCCCAGCATTTT
- | - | TRBJ1-1 | TRBV3-1/TRBV3-2 | CASSLGGLDTEAFF | TGTGCCAGCAGCCTAGGGGGTCTCGACACTGAAGCTTTCTTT
TRBD1 | few | TRBJ1-2 | TRBV18 | CASSAFGQGDGYTF | TGTGCCAGCTCTGCCTTCGGACAGGGGGACGGCTACACCTTC
- | once | TRBJ2-1 | TRBV18 | CASLGQRNYNEQFF | TGTGCCAGCCTCGGACAGAGGAACTACAATGAGCAGTTCTTC
- | - | TRBJ2-3 | TRBV6-5 | CATSRGSTDTQYF | TGTGCCACCAGCCGAGGGAGCACAGATACGCAGTATTTT
- | - | TRBJ1-4 | TRBV15 | CATSRVTGSVNPLEKLFF | TGTGCCACCAGCAGAGTAACAGGATCAGTTAATCCTTTGGAAAAACTGTTTTTT
TRBD1 | many | TRBJ1-5 | TRBV6-5 | CASPDREAQPQHF | TGTGCCAGCCCGGACAGGGAGGCCCAGCCCCAGCATTTT
TRBD2 | - | TRBJ2-1 | TRBV4-2 | CASSQLTSGGSNEQFF | TGTGCCAGCAGCCAATTGACTAGCGGGGGGTCCAATGAGCAGTTCTTC
- | - | TRBJ2-5 | TRBV20-1 | CSASSSPSAQETQYF | TGCAGTGCTAGTTCGTCGCCTAGCGCTCAAGAGACCCAGTACTTC
TRBD2 | - | TRBJ2-3 | TRBV9 | CASSVEPAGGTDTQYF | TGTGCCAGCAGCGTAGAGCCAGCGGGGGGCACAGATACGCAGTATTTT
- | - | TRBJ2-7 | TRBV7-2 | CASSLGARALSYEQYF | TGTGCCAGCAGCTTAGGGGCGCGGGCACTCTCCTACGAGCAGTACTTC
- | once | TRBJ1-1 | TRBV25-1 | CASSADRHTEAFF | TGTGCCAGCAGTGCCGACAGACACACTGAAGCTTTCTTT
TRBD2 | once | TRBJ2-1 | TRBV7-9 | CASSLAGGGAGIEQFF | TGTGCCAGCAGCTTAGCTGGCGGGGGGGCCGGGATTGAGCAGTTCTTC
- | - | TRBJ2-2 | TRBV21-1 | CASSKVVFATSGGPLNTGELFF | TGTGCCAGCAGCAAAGTTGTGTTCGCGACTAGCGGGGGACCCCTGAACACCGGGGAGCTGTTTTTT
TRBD2 | few | TRBJ2-2 | TRBV19 | CASSDGGTSVYTGELFF | TGTGCCAGTAGTGACGGTGGGACTAGCGTTTACACCGGGGAGCTGTTTTTT